The 22 T cell receptor beta chains below all came from one sample that was sequenced in a study of T cell responses to AZD1222 COVID-19 vaccine (TCRdb year 2021). The meaning of the sample's time point label: about 28 days (+/-7) after the second vaccine dose. Library prep was done by the immunoSEQ multiplex PCR assay. This immuneACCESS table, as held by TCRdb, lists in-frame sequences with V and J called but not all clones. Of the missing ones, under half trace to an unresolved V gene in checked studies; the others have no known cause. This sample gives about 69,000 clones in total; approximately 82% of them show up just once. The top ten hold 20% to 25% of the sample. The material was peripheral blood, obtained 28 days after the second AZD1222 dose. These receptors were obtained from an adult who received the AZD1222 COVID-19 vaccine.

This clone has only one observation. The chain employs TRBV3-1 (or the pseudogene TRBV3-2) and TRBJ2-1; the D gene is possibly TRBD2 (6 bases). Trimming pared 4 bases from V and 1 base from J, leaving 14 bases between. Germline CDR1 reads LGHDT; CDR2 reads YNNKEL (reference sequence). The CDR3 covers 16 residues. DNA of the CDR3: TGTGCCAGCAGCCTAAAGTGGGGGAGGTCCTACAATGAGCAGTTCTTC. Protein sequence: CASSLKWGRSYNEQFF.

The rearrangement links TRBV27 to TRBJ2-5; TRBD2 aligns across 13 bases. Germline V gene lookup returns CDR1 MNHEY and CDR2 SMNVEV (reference sequence). This CDR3 comprises 16 residues. V shed 2 bases, J shed 4 bases, and the junction held 4 bases outside the gene matches. The CDR3 sequence is CASSLMGLAGLETQYF. The CDR3 nucleotides are TGTGCCAGCAGTTTAATGGGACTAGCGGGACTAGAGACCCAGTACTTC.

This chain connects TRBV9 to TRBJ1-2, with a possible D match to TRBD1 (5 bases). This CDR3 has 15 residues. V lost 5 bases to trimming and J lost 0 bases, with 14 bases between them. Germline CDR1 and CDR2: SGDLS and YYNGEE. Here the CDR3 DNA reads TGTGCCAGCAGTCGTCGACAGAACCCTAACTATGGCTACACCTTC. Translation: CASSRRQNPNYGYTF.

The chain carries TRBV5-1 and TRBJ2-1; 9 bases fit TRBD2. From germline, CDR1 is SGHRS and CDR2 YFSETQ. Trimming at V came to 1 base and at J to 3 bases, leaving 5 bases not matched to a gene. The CDR3 is 16 residues long. The CDR3 reads CASSLRGGANYNEQFF. In nucleotides, the CDR3 is TGCGCCAGCAGCTTGCGCGGGGGGGCCAACTACAATGAGCAGTTCTTC. The whole variable domain, filled in from reference TRBV5-1 and TRBJ2-1, reads KAGVTQTPRYLIKTRGQQVTLSCSPISGHRSVSWYQQTPGQGLQFLFEYFSETQRNKGNFPGRFSGRQFSNSRSEMNVSTLELGDSALYLCASSLRGGANYNEQFFGPGTRLTVL.

The table lists this clone with a count of one. This chain links TRBV30 with TRBJ2-7; D possibly matches TRBD1 or TRBD2 (5 bases each). Deletions cut 2 bases from V and 3 bases from J, with 14 bases between. The V gene's germline CDR1 is GTSNPN and CDR2 SVGIG (reference sequence). The CDR3 loop spans 14 amino acids. The CDR3 sequence: CAWSRRQRGYEQYF. The CDR3 nucleotides read TGTGCCTGGAGTCGAAGACAGAGGGGCTACGAGCAGTACTTC.

The V gene is TRBV9, the J gene TRBJ2-2; D gene uncertain. With 0 bases removed from V and 7 bases from J, the gap between germline ends came to 7 bases. Germline V CDR1 and CDR2: SGDLS, YYNGEE. This CDR3 comprises 13 residues. The CDR3 coding sequence is TGTGCCAGCAGCGTAGTCCTGGGCGGGGAGCTGTTTTTT. Translated, it gives CASSVVLGGELFF.

The J gene is TRBJ2-2, the V gene TRBV6-6; D possibly corresponds to TRBD1 (6 bases). V was pared by 5 bases and J by 0 bases, with 10 bases between. The germline CDR1 and CDR2 sequences are MNHNY and SVGAGI (reference sequence). This CDR3 has 15 amino acids. In nucleotides, the CDR3 is TGTGCCAGCAGTCCGACAGGCCCGAACACCGGGGAGCTGTTTTTT. It encodes CASSPTGPNTGELFF.

The rearrangement links TRBV6-5 to TRBJ2-7, with a weak D call TRBD1 (8 bases). Per the germline V gene, CDR1 is MNHEY and CDR2 is SVGAGI. The length of the CDR3 is 14 residues. V was cut by 6 bases and J by 3 bases, with 15 bases left in between. The CDR3 loop is CASRDRGGGYEQYF. CDR3 sequence (DNA): TGTGCCAGCAGAGACAGGGGCGGGGGCTACGAGCAGTACTTC.

The chain uses TRBV29-1 and TRBJ2-5, with D uncertain. Germline V gives CDR1 SQVTM, CDR2 ANQGSEA. Trimming removed 5 bases from V and 5 bases from J, with 15 bases in between. This CDR3 has 13 amino acids. CDR3 sequence: CSVSGPARETQYF. The DNA for the CDR3 is TGCAGCGTTTCTGGGCCTGCTCGGGAGACCCAGTACTTC.

The V gene is TRBV9, the J gene TRBJ2-3; D possibly corresponds to TRBD2 (7 bases). Per germline, CDR1 SGDLS and CDR2 YYNGEE. This CDR3 comprises 15 residues. Deletions cut 6 bases from V and 2 bases from J, with 16 bases between. Here the CDR3 DNA reads TGTGCCAGCAACTATAGGGGGGGGGCCACAGATACGCAGTATTTT. It yields the protein CASNYRGGATDTQYF.

V is TRBV12-5 and J is TRBJ1-5; the D gene is possibly TRBD1 (6 bases). Germline V gene lookup returns CDR1 LGHNT and CDR2 FRNRAP. Trimming took 1 base from V and 2 from J, leaving 9 bases between them. The CDR3 has 15 residues. CDR3 protein: CASGLDRAGNQPQHF. The CDR3 nucleotides read TGTGCTAGTGGTTTGGACAGGGCGGGCAATCAGCCCCAGCATTTT.

The V gene is TRBV19, the J gene TRBJ1-3; no firm D call. This CDR3 contains 16 residues. Germline CDR1 is LNHDA and CDR2 is SQIVND (reference sequence). V was pared by 3 bases and J by 0 bases, with 12 bases between. CDR3 loop: CASSIWADNSGNTIYF. The CDR3 DNA sequence: TGTGCCAGTAGTATTTGGGCAGACAACTCTGGAAACACCATATATTTT.

The genes are TRBV5-4 and TRBJ2-1, with unresolved D. The V end was cut by 4 bases, the J end by 4 bases, with 15 bases between. Germline-derived CDR1 and CDR2 are SGHNT and YYREEE (reference sequence). This CDR3 has 15 residues. The CDR3 sequence: CASSPPLGSYNEQFF. The CDR3 region has the DNA TGTGCCAGCAGCCCCCCGCTTGGGTCTTACAATGAGCAGTTCTTC.

The chain combines TRBV30 with TRBJ1-2, with D maybe TRBD1 (5 bases). V lost 7 bases and J 4 bases, leaving 28 bases between the germline ends. The CDR3 spans 17 residues. Germline CDR1 is GTSNPN and CDR2 is SVGIG (reference sequence). In DNA form, the CDR3 reads TGTGCCTTCATCAATACCCGGGACCCTCCGTCCCCCTATGGCTACACCTTC. It yields the protein CAFINTRDPPSPYGYTF.

The table lists this clone with a few counts. The CDR3 bases are TGTGCCAGCGGCGGGAGGAACACTGAAGCTTTCTTT. It encodes CASGGRNTEAFF. J is TRBJ1-1 and V is TRBV12-3 or TRBV12-4; D is uncertain. The CDR3 spans 12 residues. Trimming cost V 8 bases and J 1 base, with 8 bases left between them.

The CDR3 spells CASSLLAEGPQHF. As DNA, the CDR3 is TGTGCCAGCAGCTTGTTGGCGGAAGGGCCCCAGCATTTT. The chain joins TRBV5-5 to TRBJ1-5; D uncertain. Germline V gene sequence: CDR1 SGHKS, CDR2 YYEKEE (reference sequence). This CDR3 is 13 amino acids long. V was cut by 1 base and J by 9 bases, with 11 bases left in between.

V and J are TRBV10-3 and TRBJ1-3, with a tentative D call TRBD1 (5 bases). Germline-derived CDR1 and CDR2 are ENHRY and SYGVKD. V lost 3 bases and J 2 bases, leaving 11 bases between the germline ends. The CDR3 extends over 15 amino acids. For the CDR3, the DNA is TGTGCCATCAGTGATACGGGGGTAGCTGGAAACACCATATATTTT. It specifies CAISDTGVAGNTIYF.

The V gene is TRBV3-1 (or the pseudogene TRBV3-2), the J gene TRBJ1-1; D not resolved. The CDR3 is made up of 12 amino acids. Trimming removed 0 bases from V and 6 bases from J, with 5 bases in between. Germline-derived CDR1 and CDR2 are LGHDT and YNNKEL (reference sequence). CDR3 bases: TGTGCCAGCAGCCAAGAGAGGGCTGAAGCTTTCTTT. Translated, it gives CASSQERAEAFF.

This rearrangement joins TRBV7-9 to TRBJ1-5; weak D call: TRBD1 (5 bases). V lost 0 bases, J lost 3 bases, and 9 bases lay in between. This CDR3 is 15 amino acids long. CDR1 and CDR2 from the germline V gene are SEHNR and FQNEAQ (reference sequence). CDR3 region: CASSLAGGSNQPQHF. In nucleotides, the CDR3 is TGTGCCAGCAGCTTAGCCGGGGGGTCCAATCAGCCCCAGCATTTT. The variable domain in full, completed from reference TRBV7-9 and TRBJ1-5, reads DTGVSQNPRHKITKRGQNVTFRCDPISEHNRLYWYRQTLGQGPEFLTYFQNEAQLEKSRLLSDRFSAERPKGSFSTLEIQRTEQGDSAMYLCASSLAGGSNQPQHFGDGTRLSIL.

The chain joins TRBV27 to TRBJ2-7; 9 positions match TRBD2. This CDR3 is built from 14 residues. Germline trimming cut 6 bases from V and 5 bases from J; bases unmatched to any gene: 8. CDR1 MNHEY and CDR2 SMNVEV come from the germline V gene (reference sequence). The CDR3 DNA sequence: TGTGCCAGCAGACTTGCGGGAGGGAGGGACGAGCAGTACTTC. Its protein is CASRLAGGRDEQYF.

The chain is built from TRBV7-9 and TRBJ2-1, with D possibly TRBD2 on 6 matching bases. Germline assignment: CDR1 SEHNR and CDR2 FQNEAQ (reference sequence). The CDR3 is 14 amino acids. Between the trimmed V and J ends, which lost 5 bases and 9 bases, there was a span of 17 bases. CDR3 in amino acids: CASSNLGGVGEQFF. DNA of the CDR3: TGTGCCAGCAGCAACCTAGGCGGGGTAGGTGAGCAGTTCTTC.

The chain is built from TRBV19 and TRBJ2-5; 9 bases match TRBD1. Losses at the gene ends were 0 bases for V and 1 base for J; bases not matched to a gene: 6. Per germline, CDR1 LNHDA and CDR2 SQIVND (reference sequence). The CDR3 is 17 residues long. CDR3 nucleotide sequence: TGTGCCAGTAGTATAGATATGGGGACAGGGCTCCAAGAGACCCAGTACTTC. It is translated as CASSIDMGTGLQETQYF. Full variable domain (remainder filled in from reference TRBV19 and TRBJ2-5): DGGITQSPKYLFRKEGQNVTLSCEQNLNHDAMYWYRQDPGQGLRLIYYSQIVNDFQKGDIAEGYSVSREKKESFPLTVTSAQKNPTAFYLCASSIDMGTGLQETQYFGPGTRLLVL.